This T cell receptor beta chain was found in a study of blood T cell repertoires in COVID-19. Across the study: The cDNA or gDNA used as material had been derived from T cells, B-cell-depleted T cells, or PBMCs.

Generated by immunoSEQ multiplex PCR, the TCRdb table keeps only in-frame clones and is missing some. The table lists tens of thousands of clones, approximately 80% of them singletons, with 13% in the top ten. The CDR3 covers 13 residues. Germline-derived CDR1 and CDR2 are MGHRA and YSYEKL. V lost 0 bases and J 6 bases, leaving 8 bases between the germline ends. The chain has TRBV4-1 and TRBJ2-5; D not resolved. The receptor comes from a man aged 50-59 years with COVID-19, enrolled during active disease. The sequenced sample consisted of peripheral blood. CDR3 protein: CASSQDPLKTQYF. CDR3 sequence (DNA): TGCGCCAGCAGCCAAGATCCCCTAAAGACCCAGTACTTC.